A selection of T cell receptor beta chains follows, all from one sample in a study of cytomegalovirus exposure and HLA in healthy donors. Clones were sequenced by immunoSEQ multiplex PCR, and TCRdb holds only the in-frame ones, with some missing. The table for this sample gives approximately 110,000 clones. The sample taken for sequencing was PBMCs. These receptor sequences come from a man between 18 and 35 years old in good health and CMV-seronegative. Both conserved end residues are part of each CDR3. Fields, in order: J gene, V gene, D gene, CDR3 protein, CDR3 DNA. A D gene is named only where the DNA matches it firmly.

j_call: TRBJ1-5; v_call: TRBV18; d_call: TRBD1; cdr3_aa: CASSQDRGQVLNQPQHF; cdr3_nt: TGTGCCAGCTCACAAGACAGGGGGCAGGTCCTAAATCAGCCCCAGCATTTT
j_call: TRBJ2-7; v_call: TRBV27; d_call: TRBD2; cdr3_aa: CASSFQSGRLPYEQYF; cdr3_nt: TGTGCCAGCAGTTTCCAGAGCGGGAGATTACCCTACGAGCAGTACTTC
j_call: TRBJ2-1; v_call: TRBV19; d_call: TRBD2; cdr3_aa: CASSIGAGEGNEQFF; cdr3_nt: TGTGCCAGTAGTATAGGGGCCGGGGAGGGCAATGAGCAGTTCTTC
j_call: TRBJ1-4; v_call: TRBV7-9; d_call: NA; cdr3_aa: CASGQESTNEKLFF; cdr3_nt: TGTGCCAGCGGTCAGGAATCAACTAATGAAAAACTGTTTTTT
j_call: TRBJ2-3; v_call: TRBV6-1; d_call: TRBD1; cdr3_aa: CASQQGPADTQYF; cdr3_nt: TGTGCCAGCCAACAGGGGCCGGCAGATACGCAGTATTTT
j_call: TRBJ2-7; v_call: TRBV18; d_call: TRBD2; cdr3_aa: CASSPYSGTTTYEQYF; cdr3_nt: TGTGCCAGCTCACCGTATTCCGGGACTACCACCTACGAGCAGTACTTC
j_call: TRBJ2-3; v_call: TRBV7-9; d_call: TRBD1; cdr3_aa: CAVRQGAYLTDTQYF; cdr3_nt: TGTGCCGTCAGACAGGGGGCTTACCTCACAGATACGCAGTATTTT
j_call: TRBJ2-5; v_call: TRBV11-3; d_call: NA; cdr3_aa: CASSFGSGQETQYF; cdr3_nt: TGTGCCAGCAGCTTTGGTTCCGGCCAAGAGACCCAGTACTTC
j_call: TRBJ2-7; v_call: TRBV25-1; d_call: TRBD1; cdr3_aa: CASSDSRTGEQYF; cdr3_nt: TGTGCCAGCAGTGATTCGAGGACAGGCGAGCAGTACTTC
j_call: TRBJ2-5; v_call: TRBV2; d_call: NA; cdr3_aa: CASSGQRQETQYF; cdr3_nt: TGTGCCAGCAGTGGACAGAGACAAGAGACCCAGTACTTC
j_call: TRBJ1-5; v_call: TRBV30; d_call: NA; cdr3_aa: CAWSRDTAGALGNQPQHF; cdr3_nt: TGTGCCTGGAGCCGGGATACGGCAGGGGCCCTTGGCAATCAGCCCCAGCATTTT
j_call: TRBJ2-5; v_call: TRBV30; d_call: NA; cdr3_aa: CAWSKERQETQYF; cdr3_nt: TGTGCCTGGAGTAAGGAGAGACAAGAGACCCAGTACTTC
j_call: TRBJ2-7; v_call: TRBV5-6; d_call: TRBD1; cdr3_aa: CASSVRQGPEQYF; cdr3_nt: TGTGCCAGCAGCGTAAGACAGGGCCCCGAGCAGTACTTC
j_call: TRBJ1-5; v_call: TRBV6-1; d_call: NA; cdr3_aa: CASSEVWGGSGQPQHF; cdr3_nt: TGTGCCAGCAGTGAAGTATGGGGAGGGTCAGGGCAGCCCCAGCATTTT
j_call: TRBJ2-7; v_call: TRBV28; d_call: NA; cdr3_aa: CASTSRSNSYEQYF; cdr3_nt: TGTGCCAGCACCTCCCGCAGTAACTCCTACGAGCAGTACTTC
j_call: TRBJ2-7; v_call: TRBV1; d_call: NA; cdr3_aa: CTSSPRSGSYEQYF; cdr3_nt: TGCACCAGCAGCCCACGTAGCGGTTCCTACGAGCAGTACTTC
j_call: TRBJ2-3; v_call: TRBV6-1; d_call: NA; cdr3_aa: CASSGGLITDTQYF; cdr3_nt: TGTGCCAGCAGTGGTGGACTAATCACAGATACGCAGTATTTT
j_call: TRBJ2-2; v_call: TRBV10-2; d_call: NA; cdr3_aa: CASSSDRGNTGELFF; cdr3_nt: TGCGCCAGCAGTTCGGACCGGGGGAACACCGGGGAGCTGTTTTTT
j_call: TRBJ1-2; v_call: TRBV7-9; d_call: NA; cdr3_aa: CASSMPLQGYGYTF; cdr3_nt: TGTGCCAGCAGCATGCCACTCCAGGGGTATGGCTACACCTTC
j_call: TRBJ1-1; v_call: TRBV27; d_call: NA; cdr3_aa: CASSLHREYTEAFF; cdr3_nt: TGTGCCAGCAGTTTGCACAGGGAGTACACTGAAGCTTTCTTT
j_call: TRBJ2-5; v_call: TRBV28; d_call: NA; cdr3_aa: CASSLERAYQETQYF; cdr3_nt: TGTGCCAGCAGTTTGGAGCGGGCGTACCAAGAGACCCAGTACTTC
j_call: TRBJ1-1; v_call: TRBV9; d_call: NA; cdr3_aa: CASSPNRGATEAFF; cdr3_nt: TGTGCCAGCAGCCCCAATCGGGGGGCCACTGAAGCTTTCTTT
j_call: TRBJ2-1; v_call: TRBV19; d_call: TRBD1; cdr3_aa: CASSIWGSGGGEQFF; cdr3_nt: TGTGCCAGTAGTATTTGGGGCTCAGGGGGCGGTGAGCAGTTCTTC
j_call: TRBJ1-4; v_call: TRBV5-6; d_call: TRBD1; cdr3_aa: CASSRQGLGEKLFF; cdr3_nt: TGTGCCAGCAGCCGACAGGGGCTGGGTGAAAAACTGTTTTTT
j_call: TRBJ2-7; v_call: TRBV5-1; d_call: NA; cdr3_aa: CASSLGTDTYEQYF; cdr3_nt: TGCGCCAGCAGCTTGGGGACAGATACCTACGAGCAGTACTTC
j_call: TRBJ2-7; v_call: TRBV9; d_call: TRBD1; cdr3_aa: CASSAQPGQSYEQYF; cdr3_nt: TGTGCCAGCAGCGCTCAGCCGGGACAGTCCTACGAGCAGTACTTC
j_call: TRBJ2-7; v_call: TRBV5-1; d_call: NA; cdr3_aa: CASSSADFSSYEQYF; cdr3_nt: TGCGCCAGCAGCTCAGCAGACTTTAGCTCCTACGAGCAGTACTTC
j_call: TRBJ2-7; v_call: TRBV15; d_call: TRBD2; cdr3_aa: CATSRGGDEQYF; cdr3_nt: TGTGCCACCAGCAGGGGGGGGGACGAGCAGTACTTC
j_call: TRBJ2-7; v_call: TRBV4-1; d_call: NA; cdr3_aa: CASSQGGERPYEQYF; cdr3_nt: TGCGCCAGCAGCCAAGGGGGTGAGCGGCCCTACGAGCAGTACTTC
j_call: TRBJ1-5; v_call: TRBV7-8; d_call: NA; cdr3_aa: CASSLVSYQPQHF; cdr3_nt: TGTGCCAGCAGCTTAGTCTCTTATCAGCCCCAGCATTTT
j_call: TRBJ2-3; v_call: TRBV19; d_call: TRBD2; cdr3_aa: CASSISFNSGSLADTQYF; cdr3_nt: TGTGCCAGTAGTATAAGTTTTAATAGCGGGAGTTTAGCAGATACGCAGTATTTT
j_call: TRBJ2-3; v_call: TRBV29-1; d_call: NA; cdr3_aa: CSVGSWQVDQQGITQYF; cdr3_nt: TGCAGCGTTGGAAGTTGGCAGGTGGACCAGCAGGGGATAACGCAGTATTTT
j_call: TRBJ2-3; v_call: TRBV5-1; d_call: TRBD2; cdr3_aa: CASRLRTSGTDTQYF; cdr3_nt: TGCGCCAGCAGGCTCCGGACTAGCGGCACAGATACGCAGTATTTT
j_call: TRBJ2-7; v_call: TRBV4-2; d_call: TRBD2; cdr3_aa: CASSVDSRTSGGYEQYF; cdr3_nt: TGTGCCAGCAGCGTAGACTCCCGGACTAGCGGGGGTTACGAGCAGTACTTC
j_call: TRBJ2-5; v_call: TRBV20-1; d_call: TRBD1; cdr3_aa: CSADRGETQYF; cdr3_nt: TGCAGTGCTGACAGGGGAGAGACCCAGTACTTC
j_call: TRBJ1-2; v_call: TRBV6-5; d_call: NA; cdr3_aa: CASSVDSDHYGYTF; cdr3_nt: TGTGCCAGCAGCGTGGACAGCGATCACTATGGCTACACCTTC
j_call: TRBJ1-2; v_call: TRBV5-3; d_call: NA; cdr3_aa: CAGIPGADYGYTF; cdr3_nt: TGTGCCGGAATACCAGGGGCAGACTATGGCTACACCTTC
j_call: TRBJ2-3; v_call: TRBV30; d_call: NA; cdr3_aa: CACWSLDTQYF; cdr3_nt: TGTGCCTGCTGGAGCCTAGATACGCAGTATTTT
j_call: TRBJ1-2; v_call: TRBV13; d_call: NA; cdr3_aa: CASSHFAGASDGYTF; cdr3_nt: TGTGCCAGCAGCCACTTCGCGGGGGCTTCGGACGGCTACACCTTC
j_call: TRBJ2-2; v_call: TRBV6-5; d_call: TRBD2; cdr3_aa: CASRMTSGYGELFF; cdr3_nt: TGTGCCAGCAGAATGACTAGCGGCTACGGGGAGCTGTTTTTT
j_call: TRBJ1-3; v_call: TRBV5-1; d_call: TRBD1; cdr3_aa: CASSKGTAGNTIYF; cdr3_nt: TGCGCCAGCAGCAAGGGGACAGCTGGAAACACCATATATTTT
j_call: TRBJ1-1; v_call: TRBV6-1; d_call: NA; cdr3_aa: CASRNNMNTEAFF; cdr3_nt: TGTGCCAGCAGGAACAACATGAACACTGAAGCTTTCTTT
j_call: TRBJ1-2; v_call: TRBV2; d_call: NA; cdr3_aa: CASSGGLSNYGYTF; cdr3_nt: TGTGCCAGCAGTGGCGGCTTATCCAACTATGGCTACACCTTC
j_call: TRBJ2-2; v_call: TRBV7-2; d_call: NA; cdr3_aa: CASSLKFRDYTGELFF; cdr3_nt: TGTGCCAGCAGCTTAAAGTTCCGGGATTACACCGGGGAGCTGTTTTTT
j_call: TRBJ1-1; v_call: TRBV15; d_call: NA; cdr3_aa: CATSRGRDRDTEAFF; cdr3_nt: TGTGCCACCAGCAGAGGGAGGGATCGGGACACTGAAGCTTTCTTT
j_call: TRBJ1-1; v_call: TRBV5-1; d_call: NA; cdr3_aa: CASSLVLGGGANTEAFF; cdr3_nt: TGCGCCAGCAGCTTGGTCCTCGGGGGTGGGGCGAACACTGAAGCTTTCTTT
j_call: TRBJ2-3; v_call: TRBV5-1; d_call: TRBD2; cdr3_aa: CASTTRTSGRWDTQYF; cdr3_nt: TGCGCCAGCACAACCCGGACTAGCGGGAGATGGGATACGCAGTATTTT
j_call: TRBJ2-2; v_call: TRBV4-1; d_call: NA; cdr3_aa: CASSQESAVHPRELFF; cdr3_nt: TGCGCCAGCAGCCAAGAGTCAGCGGTCCACCCCCGGGAGCTGTTTTTT
j_call: TRBJ2-7; v_call: TRBV2; d_call: TRBD1; cdr3_aa: CASETWDSSYEQYF; cdr3_nt: TGTGCCAGCGAGACATGGGACAGCTCCTACGAGCAGTACTTC
j_call: TRBJ2-7; v_call: TRBV9; d_call: NA; cdr3_aa: CASSVEIGQGTYEQYF; cdr3_nt: TGTGCCAGCAGCGTAGAGATTGGGCAGGGGACCTACGAGCAGTACTTC
j_call: TRBJ2-1; v_call: TRBV5-3; d_call: TRBD2; cdr3_aa: CARSLGGVVINEQFF; cdr3_nt: TGTGCCAGAAGTCTGGGAGGGGTCGTAATCAATGAGCAGTTCTTC
j_call: TRBJ2-5; v_call: TRBV5-5; d_call: TRBD1; cdr3_aa: CASRLRQGQETQYF; cdr3_nt: TGTGCCAGCAGACTCCGACAGGGTCAAGAGACCCAGTACTTC
j_call: TRBJ2-7; v_call: TRBV5-4; d_call: TRBD1; cdr3_aa: CASREQGAYEQYF; cdr3_nt: TGTGCCAGCAGGGAACAGGGGGCCTACGAGCAGTACTTC
j_call: TRBJ2-1; v_call: TRBV29-1; d_call: TRBD1; cdr3_aa: CSVRQGAAIYNEQFF; cdr3_nt: TGCAGCGTTCGACAGGGGGCCGCAATATACAATGAGCAGTTCTTC
j_call: TRBJ1-5; v_call: TRBV19; d_call: TRBD1; cdr3_aa: CASTSTGNQPQHF; cdr3_nt: TGTGCCAGTACCTCGACAGGGAATCAGCCCCAGCATTTT
j_call: TRBJ2-5; v_call: TRBV4-1; d_call: NA; cdr3_aa: CASSQLGGGGRETQYF; cdr3_nt: TGCGCCAGCAGCCAACTCGGAGGAGGGGGCCGGGAGACCCAGTACTTC
j_call: TRBJ2-7; v_call: TRBV30; d_call: NA; cdr3_aa: CAWTTRGYEQYF; cdr3_nt: TGTGCCTGGACGACCAGGGGATACGAGCAGTACTTC
j_call: TRBJ1-1; v_call: TRBV5-1; d_call: TRBD1; cdr3_aa: CASSSSGRGQSQAFF; cdr3_nt: TGCGCCAGCAGCTCCTCGGGTAGGGGGCAATCTCAAGCTTTCTTT